The subject of this entry is one T cell receptor (beta chain). What it binds is not known. Here immunoSEQ multiplex PCR was the method, and the copy in TCRdb shows in-frame clones only, minus some. The sample lists about 12,000 clones; approximately 88% were seen once. The data derive from a study of high-grade serous ovarian cancer treatment subgroups. Study as a whole: Samples averaged 14,192 reads and roughly 7,700 unique TCR beta rearrangements. Points from the study as a whole: Same-patient tumor repertoires overlapped at about 0.1 to 0.8; different patients barely overlapped. TCR clonal relatedness correlated positively with neoantigen level.

Tumor samples were taken before definitive surgery or chemotherapy. Germline V lookup: CDR1 MDHEN, CDR2 SYDVKM. This CDR3 has 15 residues. V trimming: 5 bases; J trimming: 2 bases; junction bases outside the gene matches: 3. The chain carries TRBV28 and TRBJ2-6; 7 nucleotides align to TRBD1. The sequencing sample was made of tumor tissue. The source of this sequence is a human donor with high-grade serous ovarian cancer. The CDR3 spells CASSPDRAGANVLTF. The CDR3 nucleotides read TGTGCCAGCAGTCCCGACAGGGCTGGGGCCAACGTCCTGACTTTC.